This T cell receptor (beta chain) came from a study of cytomegalovirus exposure and HLA in healthy donors. It was with 60 Vbeta and 13 Jbeta primers that the PCR ran. Assay: immunoSEQ multiplex PCR; the TCRdb copy retains only in-frame clones and omits some. The table shows 100,000 to 120,000 clones, with 70% to 80% occurring only once. The CDR3 loop spans 13 amino acids. V lost 1 base to trimming and J lost 5 bases, with 6 bases between them. Germline CDR1 reads MNHEY; CDR2 reads SMNVEV (reference sequence). This clone has just one count. Its antigen is as yet unknown. At collection, donors were nominally healthy, but unrecorded immune exposures were probable. Overall study findings and caveats: It was only CMV serostatus that was available as immune exposure information. The likely origin of a cluster of highly shared sequence variants was a sequencing artifact. It was assumed in the presence/absence analyses that sequencing depth was roughly uniform across donors.

The receptor was derived from a man between 25 and 39 years old in good health and CMV-seronegative. The V gene is TRBV27, the J gene TRBJ1-5; no definite D call. Sequences were obtained from PBMCs. Here the CDR3 DNA reads TGTGCCAGCAGTTTATGGGCAGATCAGCCCCAGCATTTT. Protein product: CASSLWADQPQHF.